This T cell receptor beta chain originates from a study of cytomegalovirus exposure and HLA in healthy donors. This CDR3 is built from 15 residues. The PCR used 60 Vbeta and 13 Jbeta primers. Sequencing used immunoSEQ multiplex PCR; TCRdb keeps in-frame clones, though not all of them. This sample yields about 200,000 clones, of which 70% to 80% are seen a single time; roughly 1.5% belongs to the top ten. The sequence was obtained from a woman between 45 and 65 years old in good health and CMV-seronegative. What was sequenced was PBMCs. The J gene is TRBJ1-1, the V gene TRBV12-2; the table's D call of TRBD1 was not tested on the DNA. TRBV12-2 is an annotated pseudogene. The CDR3 sequence is CASRSTGQSDTEAFF. In nucleotides, the CDR3 is TGTGCAAGTCGCTCTACTGGACAGTCGGACACTGAAGCTTTCTTT.